This T cell receptor beta chain was recovered during a study of T-cell reconstitution after alpha-beta-depleted transplantation in children. Findings and caveats of the study: By one year post-transplant, T-cell counts and diversity largely arose from T cells that were newly produced. Roughly two months post-transplant, alpha-beta T cells reportedly originated from several hundred graft clones that had expanded.

A TCRbeta library incorporating unique molecular identifiers was prepared. TCRdb reprocessed the PCR reads via MiXCR and lists one record per CDR3 protein. The profile shows about 580,000 distinct CDR3 sequences, 23% of them singletons. Turning to this clonotype: The antigen remains undetermined.

This specimen consisted of PBMCs, mostly from graft donor cells, obtained 360 days after TCRalphabeta/CD19-depleted stem cell transplant. This TCR was sampled from a boy in the first two years of life who had a stem cell transplant for acute myeloid leukemia, so the T cells may come from the graft donor.

The CDR3 coding sequence is TGCGCCAGCAGCCAACAGGACAGCTCCTATGGCTACACCTTC. Amino acid sequence: CASSQQDSSYGYTF. The chain recombines TRBV4-3 with TRBJ1-2, with a possible D match to TRBD1 (6 bases). Trimming removed 2 bases from V and 4 bases from J, with 11 bases in between. This CDR3 is 14 amino acids long. CDR1 is LGHNA, CDR2 YSLEER, per germline.